This is a list of T cell receptor beta chains from one sample in a study of radiation and T cells in renal cell carcinoma. Libraries were prepared by immunoSEQ multiplex PCR; TCRdb keeps only in-frame clonotypes and omits some of them. The profile shows approximately 150,000 clones, less than 85% of them singletons. The sample in question was blood, obtained from a patient whose treatment included radiotherapy and nephrectomy. These receptors were obtained from a woman between 50 and 59 years old with renal cell carcinoma. Both conserved end residues are part of each CDR3. The D gene is left open where the match is weak. Part of the rows lack a size; the others show once, few, many or a class for expanded clones.

V	J	size	D	DNA	CDR3
TRBV19	TRBJ2-1	NA	NA	TGTGCCTCCTCCCGGGACAATGAGCAGTTCTTC	CASSRDNEQFF
TRBV5-1	TRBJ2-2	NA	NA	TGCGCCAGCAGCCGCAGGGGGGATTCGGGCACCGGGGAGCTGTTTTTT	CASSRRGDSGTGELFF
TRBV29-1	TRBJ1-1	NA	NA	TGCAGCGTTGTCGTTAATGGGGCTGAGGAAACTGAAGCTTTCTTT	CSVVVNGAEETEAFF
TRBV6-1	TRBJ2-1	NA	NA	TGTGCCACCGCGGGGGCCTACTCCTACAATGAGCAGTTCTTC	CATAGAYSYNEQFF
TRBV25-1	TRBJ2-7	NA	TRBD2	TGTGCCAGCAGTGGTACGGCGGGAGGAGAGTACGAGCAGTACTTC	CASSGTAGGEYEQYF
TRBV6-5	TRBJ1-1	NA	TRBD1	TGTGCCAGCAGGGGTCCGGGACAGGGGGCCACTGAAGCTTTCTTT	CASRGPGQGATEAFF
TRBV5-1	TRBJ2-7	NA	NA	TGCGCCAGCAGGGACGGTGGGGGCGAGCAGTACTTC	CASRDGGGEQYF
TRBV10-1	TRBJ2-7	NA	TRBD1	TGCGCCAGCAGCCGCGACAGGGGAATATCAGCCTACGAGCAGTACTTC	CASSRDRGISAYEQYF
TRBV23-1	TRBJ1-1	NA	NA	TGCGCCAGCAGTCAATCGTTGACTGAAGCTTTCTTT	CASSQSLTEAFF
TRBV2	TRBJ1-3	NA	NA	TGTGCCAGCAGTCCCCGGCGATCGGGAAACACCATATATTTT	CASSPRRSGNTIYF
TRBV6-6	TRBJ1-6	NA	NA	TGTGCCAGCAGTTACCGGACAGCGGCGGATTCACCCCTCCACTTT	CASSYRTAADSPLHF
TRBV5-4	TRBJ2-6	NA	NA	TGTGCCAGCAGCTTGCCAGGGAGTCCCAACGTCCTGACTTTC	CASSLPGSPNVLTF
TRBV27	TRBJ2-6	NA	TRBD1	TGTGCCAGCACCCCAGGGACAGGGTCGGCTGGGGCCAACGTCCTGACTTTC	CASTPGTGSAGANVLTF
TRBV25-1	TRBJ2-3	NA	TRBD2	TGTGCCAGCAGTGAAGGACTAGCGGGGAGCACAGATACGCAGTATTTT	CASSEGLAGSTDTQYF
TRBV15	TRBJ2-7	NA	TRBD2	TGTGCCACCAGCAGAGATTGGGAGGGAAAGTACGAGCAGTACTTC	CATSRDWEGKYEQYF
TRBV7-9	TRBJ1-1	NA	NA	TGTGCCAGCAACTCCAGGGGGAACACTGAAGCTTTCTTT	CASNSRGNTEAFF
TRBV30	TRBJ2-3	NA	NA	TGTGCCTGGAGTGTATGGGTCGACACGCAGTATTTT	CAWSVWVDTQYF
TRBV4-3	TRBJ1-1	NA	NA	TGCGCCAGCAGCCAAGAACGGGGGGCGCGGTTGAAAGCTTTCTTT	CASSQERGARLKAFF
TRBV5-4	TRBJ1-2	NA	NA	TGTGCCAGCAGCTTGGCCGGGCAGAGCTATGGCTACACCTTC	CASSLAGQSYGYTF
TRBV7-2	TRBJ1-2	NA	NA	TGTGCCAGCAGCTTAGTATCGGGGGAGGCAGGGGTGGATGGCTACACCTTC	CASSLVSGEAGVDGYTF
TRBV7-2	TRBJ1-2	NA	TRBD1	TGTGCCAGCAGCGGGGGACAGGGGCACTATGGCTACACCTTC	CASSGGQGHYGYTF
TRBV5-4	TRBJ2-3	NA	TRBD2	TGTGCCAGCAGAGATCGGACTAGCGGGAGGGCAGATACGCAGTATTTT	CASRDRTSGRADTQYF
TRBV7-2	TRBJ1-1	NA	NA	TGTGCCAGCAGCAGACCGGGACCGAACACTGAAGCTTTCTTT	CASSRPGPNTEAFF
TRBV11-2	TRBJ2-5	NA	NA	TGTGCCAGCAGCGCGGGACATAAAGAGACCCAGTACTTC	CASSAGHKETQYF
TRBV9	TRBJ1-2	NA	TRBD1	TGTGCCAGCAGCAGAGGGGACAGGGTTGGCTATGGCTACACCTTC	CASSRGDRVGYGYTF
TRBV5-1	TRBJ1-4	NA	NA	TGCGCCAGCAGCGCGGGACGGAATAATGAAAAACTGTTTTTT	CASSAGRNNEKLFF
TRBV5-1	TRBJ2-2	NA	NA	TGCGCCAGCAAAATGGCTAGCGAGAAGGAGGAGCTGTTTTTT	CASKMASEKEELFF
TRBV6-5	TRBJ1-5	once	NA	TGTGCCAGTCAACAGGGCCCTGAAGGCAATCAGCCCCAGCATTTT	CASQQGPEGNQPQHF
TRBV9	TRBJ2-5	NA	NA	TGTGCCAGCAGCGCCTATGACGGATATGAGCAGTACTTC	CASSAYDGYEQYF
TRBV18	TRBJ2-7	NA	TRBD2	TGTGCCAGCTCACAAGGGCGACGGGAGGGCCCTCTTCGCTACGAGCAGTACTTC	CASSQGRREGPLRYEQYF
TRBV6-5	TRBJ2-7	NA	NA	TGTGCCAGCAGTTCGCCTAGCGCAGTCTACGAGCAGTACTTC	CASSSPSAVYEQYF
TRBV6-5	TRBJ1-1	NA	NA	TGTGCCAGCAGACGGACAGCGGGCACTGAAGCTTTCTTT	CASRRTAGTEAFF
TRBV2	TRBJ2-7	NA	NA	TGTGCCAGCACTCGAGGCAGAGGGTCCTACGAGCAGTACTTC	CASTRGRGSYEQYF
TRBV2	TRBJ2-7	NA	NA	TGTGCCAGCAGTGAGGTAGTGACGGCGTACGAGCAGTACTTC	CASSEVVTAYEQYF
TRBV28	TRBJ2-2	NA	NA	TGTGCCAGCAGGCCAGGGTCCGGGGAGCTGTTTTTT	CASRPGSGELFF